This T cell receptor (beta chain) was captured in a study of shared clonotypes between healthy human individuals. The CDR3 runs 18 residues. Germline V gene data show CDR1 as MDHEN and CDR2 as SYDVKM. V was pared by 1 base and J by 5 bases, with 20 bases between. Profiled with immunoSEQ multiplex PCR; TCRdb holds only in-frame clones, not every one. This sample has about 600,000 clones, with more than 95% found just once. This sequence joins TRBV28 and TRBJ1-4, with a weak D call TRBD1 (6 bases). Sequenced sample: naive CD4+ T cells sorted from blood. Subset given: CD45RA+ positively selected. This receptor was identified in a woman under 40 in good health. The CDR3 loop is CASSLYWAGQKINEKLFF. CDR3 nucleotide sequence: TGTGCCAGCAGTTTATATTGGGCCGGACAGAAGATAAATGAAAAACTGTTTTTT.